This T cell receptor (beta chain) was profiled in a study of blood T cell repertoires in COVID-19. Original methodology: Nucleated cell counts were estimated from reference gene primer amplification. Some clones are missing from TCRdb's copy, which holds only in-frame ones; the method was immunoSEQ multiplex PCR. The DNA gave D and trimming, while V, J and clone size come from that table. The repertoire has some 200,000 clones, roughly 80% of them found once; the top ten carry roughly 12%. Trimming took 6 bases from V and 4 from J, leaving 10 bases between them. The CDR3 runs to 13 residues. Germline assignment: CDR1 SGHVS and CDR2 FQNEAQ.

The sequence derives from a woman older than 75 with COVID-19, enrolled during active disease. Sequences were obtained from peripheral blood. The J gene is TRBJ2-1, the V gene TRBV7-8, with D tentatively TRBD2 (6 bases). The CDR3 reads CASRGGRYNEQFF. The CDR3 nucleotides read TGTGCCAGCAGAGGAGGGCGTTACAATGAGCAGTTCTTC.